The T cell receptor beta chain under discussion was sequenced for a study of shared clonotypes between healthy human individuals. Study-level findings and limits: Researchers sampled only blood; tissue repertoires likely differ.

As processed by the authors: Because ImmunoSEQ provided only junction sequences with no quality scores, the filtering differed. Here immunoSEQ multiplex PCR was the method, and the copy in TCRdb shows in-frame clones only, minus some. The DNA gave D and trimming, while V, J and clone size come from that table. The sample consists of roughly 500,000 clones, around 79% of them appearing once. A word on this clone: Its antigen is currently unknown.

Trimming cost V 0 bases and J 10 bases, with 16 bases left between them. Germline values: CDR1 GTSNPN, CDR2 SVGIG (reference sequence). The CDR3 runs to 13 residues. HIV-negative, healthy adults without recent acute infections or vaccinations were the donors. All donors were Caucasian adults living in Nashville, Tennessee. The specimen sequenced was PBMCs. The sequence derives from a woman in her thirties or forties in good health. Some clones in this sample may be carry-over from other donors' samples. V is TRBV30 and J is TRBJ2-7, with D possibly being TRBD1 or TRBD2 (5 bases each). CDR3 bases: TGTGCCTGGAGTGTACTAAGTGAGGGGCACCAGTACTTC. Amino acid sequence: CAWSVLSEGHQYF.